The clone carrying this TCR beta chain showed up just a few times. Its antigen is not identified. These data originate in a study of early T cells in non-severe SARS-CoV-2 infection. Study overall: Bulk RNA from unsorted whole blood was sequenced; chains were unpaired.

Study-level results: In VDJdb matching, anti-spike CD8 responses were favored while private and CD4 specificities went missing.

V shed 2 bases, J shed 0 bases, and the junction held 7 bases outside the gene matches. Germline V gene sequence: CDR1 MNHEY, CDR2 SVGEGT. The CDR3 has 17 residues. Molecules of cDNA were individually given unique molecular identifiers that were attached to them. TCRdb redid the calling of the 5' RACE reads with MiXCR, one entry per CDR3 protein. Of 30,000 to 35,000 distinct CDR3 sequences in the sample, under 5.5% were seen once. The sequence was obtained from an adult who was a healthcare worker with PCR-confirmed SARS-CoV-2 infection or an uninfected control (not recorded which). Sequenced sample: whole blood. V gene TRBV6-2 or TRBV6-3 combines with J gene TRBJ2-3; 8 bases are shared with TRBD2. As DNA, the CDR3 is TGTGCCAGCAGTTACCCCTCACTAGCGGCTAGCACAGATACGCAGTATTTT. Translating it yields CASSYPSLAASTDTQYF.